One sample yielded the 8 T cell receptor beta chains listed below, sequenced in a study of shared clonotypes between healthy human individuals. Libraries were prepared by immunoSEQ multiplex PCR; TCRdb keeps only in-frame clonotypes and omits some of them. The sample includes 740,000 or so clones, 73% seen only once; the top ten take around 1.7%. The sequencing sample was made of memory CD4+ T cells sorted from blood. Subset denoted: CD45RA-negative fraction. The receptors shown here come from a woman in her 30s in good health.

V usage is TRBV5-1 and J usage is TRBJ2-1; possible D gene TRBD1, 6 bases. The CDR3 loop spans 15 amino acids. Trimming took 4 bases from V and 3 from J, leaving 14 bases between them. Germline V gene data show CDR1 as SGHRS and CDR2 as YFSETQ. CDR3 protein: CASSQDSLGYNEQFF. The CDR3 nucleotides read TGCGCCAGCAGCCAGGACAGCCTCGGCTACAATGAGCAGTTCTTC.

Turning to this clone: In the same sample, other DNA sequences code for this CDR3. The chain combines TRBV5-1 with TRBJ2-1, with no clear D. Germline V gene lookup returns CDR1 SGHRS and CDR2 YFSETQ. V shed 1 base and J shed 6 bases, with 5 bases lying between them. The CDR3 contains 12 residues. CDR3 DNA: TGCGCCAGCAGCTTGAGTTCCAATGAGCAGTTCTTC. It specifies CASSLSSNEQFF.

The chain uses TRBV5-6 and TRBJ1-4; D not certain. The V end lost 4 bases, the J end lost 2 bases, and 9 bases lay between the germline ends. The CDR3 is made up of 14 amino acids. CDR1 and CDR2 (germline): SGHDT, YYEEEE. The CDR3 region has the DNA TGTGCCAGCAGCAGATTGGGGACTAATGAAAAACTGTTTTTT. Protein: CASSRLGTNEKLFF.

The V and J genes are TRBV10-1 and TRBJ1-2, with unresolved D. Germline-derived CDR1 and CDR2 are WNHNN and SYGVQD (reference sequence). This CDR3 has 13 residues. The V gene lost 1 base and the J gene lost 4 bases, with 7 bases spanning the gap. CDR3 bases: TGCGCCAGCAGTGAGTTACCCTTCTATGGCTACACCTTC. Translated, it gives CASSELPFYGYTF.

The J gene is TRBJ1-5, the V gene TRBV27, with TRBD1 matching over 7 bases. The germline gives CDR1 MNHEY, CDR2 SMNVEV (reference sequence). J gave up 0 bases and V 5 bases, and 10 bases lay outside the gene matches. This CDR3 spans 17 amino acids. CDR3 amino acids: CASSRRQGSNSNQPQHF. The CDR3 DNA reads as TGTGCCAGCAGTAGAAGACAGGGTTCAAATAGCAATCAGCCCCAGCATTTT.

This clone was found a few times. CDR3 sequence (DNA): TGCGCCAGCAGCTTAGGTACTTGGAACACCGGGGAGCTGTTTTTT. It codes for CASSLGTWNTGELFF. V usage is TRBV5-1 and J usage is TRBJ2-2; D remains unclear. The germline V gene has CDR1 SGHRS and CDR2 YFSETQ. Trimming cost V 2 bases and J 1 base, with 9 bases left between them. The length of the CDR3 is 15 residues.

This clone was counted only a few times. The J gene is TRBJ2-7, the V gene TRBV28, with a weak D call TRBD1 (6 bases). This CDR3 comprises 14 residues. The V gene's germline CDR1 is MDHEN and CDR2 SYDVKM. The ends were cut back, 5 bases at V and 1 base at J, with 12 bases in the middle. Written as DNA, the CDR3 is TGTGCCAGCAGTATAGGGGGTTTTTCCTACGAGCAGTACTTC. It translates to CASSIGGFSYEQYF. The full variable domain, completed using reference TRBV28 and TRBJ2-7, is DVKVTQSSRYLVKRTGEKVFLECVQDMDHENMFWYRQDPGLGLRLIYFSYDVKMKEKGDIPEGYSVSREKKERFSLILESASTNQTSMYLCASSIGGFSYEQYFGPGTRLTVT.

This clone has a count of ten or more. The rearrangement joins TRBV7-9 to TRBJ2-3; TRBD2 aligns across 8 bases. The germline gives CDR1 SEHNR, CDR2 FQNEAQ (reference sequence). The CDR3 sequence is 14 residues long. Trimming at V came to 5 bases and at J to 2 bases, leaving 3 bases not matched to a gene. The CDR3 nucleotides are TGTGCCAGCAGCCCGACTAGCGCCACAGATACGCAGTATTTT. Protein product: CASSPTSATDTQYF. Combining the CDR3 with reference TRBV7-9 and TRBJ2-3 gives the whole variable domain DTGVSQNPRHKITKRGQNVTFRCDPISEHNRLYWYRQTLGQGPEFLTYFQNEAQLEKSRLLSDRFSAERPKGSFSTLEIQRTEQGDSAMYLCASSPTSATDTQYFGPGTRLTVL.